A single sample is the source of the 19 T cell receptor beta chains below, sequenced in a study of blood T cell repertoires in COVID-19. Profiling relied on immunoSEQ multiplex PCR, and the TCRdb table lists in-frame clones only, not all of them. Of 300,000 to 350,000 clones in the sample, roughly 87% are singletons; the top ten hold approximately 2%. Sequenced input: peripheral blood. The receptors were gathered from a man aged 18 to 35 with active or convalescent COVID-19.

This chain connects TRBV9 to TRBJ1-1, with D unresolved. Trimming left V 4 bases short and J 2 bases short, with 9 bases between. The germline gives CDR1 SGDLS, CDR2 YYNGEE. The CDR3 is 13 residues long. The CDR3, as DNA: TGTGCCAGCAGCCTCGACTACAACACTGAAGCTTTCTTT. Translating it yields CASSLDYNTEAFF.

The chain links TRBV15 to TRBJ2-7; possible D gene TRBD1, 6 bases. Germline CDR1 LNHNV, CDR2 YYDKDF (reference sequence). The CDR3 spans 16 residues. The V and J ends lost 3 bases and 3 bases respectively, with 18 bases between them. Written as DNA, the CDR3 is TGTGCCACCAGCAGCGCTACAGGGCCCAGGCTCTACGAGCAGTACTTC. Its protein is CATSSATGPRLYEQYF.

This clone came up a few times. The chain joins TRBV7-2 to TRBJ1-5; D not resolved. The length of the CDR3 is 13 residues. V lost 2 bases to trimming and J lost 10 bases, with 12 bases between them. Germline V gives CDR1 SGHTA, CDR2 FQGNSA. CDR3 protein: CASSLSGLVPQHF. The CDR3 DNA reads TGTGCCAGCAGCTTAAGCGGTCTGGTTCCCCAGCATTTT.

This chain links TRBV2 with TRBJ2-2; maybe TRBD2 (5 bases). From germline, CDR1 is SNHLY and CDR2 FYNNEI. This CDR3 has 12 amino acids. V lost 6 bases, J lost 7 bases, and 9 bases lay in between. The CDR3 spells CASRRVGGELFF. In nucleotides, the CDR3 is TGTGCCAGCAGGAGGGTGGGCGGGGAGCTGTTTTTT. Full variable domain (outside the CDR3, taken from reference TRBV2 and TRBJ2-2): EPEVTQTPSHQVTQMGQEVILRCVPISNHLYFYWYRQILGQKVEFLVSFYNNEISEKSEIFDDQFSVERPDGSNFTLKIRSTKLEDSAMYFCASRRVGGELFFGEGSRLTVL.

In DNA, the CDR3 is TGCAGCGTTGGGGACAGGGTCTACAATGAGCAGTTCTTC. Translation gives CSVGDRVYNEQFF. The chain couples TRBV29-1 to TRBJ2-1, with 9 bases fitting TRBD1. The ends lost 4 bases at V and 3 bases at J; junction bases unmatched: 1. The CDR3 totals 13 residues. Per germline, CDR1 SQVTM and CDR2 ANQGSEA.

The rearrangement links TRBV4-1 to TRBJ1-5, with 9 bases fitting TRBD1. The CDR3 length is 21 residues. After removal of 1 base from V and 0 bases from J, the junction contained 16 bases not matched to a gene. Germline V gene lookup returns CDR1 MGHRA and CDR2 YSYEKL. The CDR3 region has the DNA TGCGCCAGCAGCCAAGGACCTGCGGGACAGGGTCCTCGATATAGCAATCAGCCCCAGCATTTT. This encodes CASSQGPAGQGPRYSNQPQHF.

The gene calls are TRBV7-9 and TRBJ2-5; 8 nucleotides align to TRBD1. The CDR3 spans 14 residues. In germline, CDR1 is SEHNR, CDR2 FQNEAQ (reference sequence). The V and J ends lost 4 bases and 5 bases, in that order; junction bases with no gene match: 6. CDR3 loop: CASSSEDRVETQYF. The CDR3 DNA is TGTGCCAGCAGCTCTGAGGACAGGGTCGAGACCCAGTACTTC.

V gene TRBV10-1 combines with J gene TRBJ2-1, with TRBD2 as a possible D gene (5 bases). V dropped 3 bases and J dropped 2 bases, with 11 bases sitting between them. This CDR3 spans 15 amino acids. Germline CDR1 WNHNN, CDR2 SYGVQD (reference sequence). CDR3 in DNA: TGCGCCAGCAGTGATTTAGCGTACCCCTACAATGAGCAGTTCTTC. This translates into CASSDLAYPYNEQFF.

This clone was counted a few times. The chain couples TRBV9 to TRBJ1-2, with D possibly matching TRBD1 (5 bases). In germline, CDR1 is SGDLS, CDR2 YYNGEE. V lost 0 bases, J lost 6 bases, and 15 bases lay in between. This CDR3 has 15 amino acids. The CDR3 loop reads CASSVGPAGNNGYTF. CDR3 DNA sequence: TGTGCCAGCAGCGTAGGACCGGCAGGGAATAATGGCTACACCTTC.

The chain recombines TRBV28 with TRBJ2-7; 10 bases agree with TRBD1. CDR3 length equals 15 residues. Germline loops: CDR1 MDHEN, CDR2 SYDVKM. Trimming removed 2 bases from V and 4 bases from J; junction bases left unmatched: 5. Here the CDR3 reads CASSLLRDRGYEQYF. CDR3 bases: TGTGCCAGCAGTTTACTCCGGGACAGGGGTTACGAGCAGTACTTC.

The chain employs TRBV7-9 and TRBJ2-3; D gene unclear. The CDR3 sequence is 15 residues long. Looked up from germline, CDR1 is SEHNR and CDR2 is FQNEAQ (reference sequence). V dropped 3 bases and J dropped 4 bases, with 14 bases sitting between them. CDR3 nucleotides: TGTGCCAGCAGCTTGAACAAGTACACAGCAGATACGCAGTATTTT. Amino acid sequence: CASSLNKYTADTQYF.

The gene calls are TRBV20-1 and TRBJ2-7, with 8 bases lining up with TRBD1. V shed 5 bases, J shed 12 bases, and the junction held 9 bases outside the gene matches. The CDR3 is made up of 11 amino acids. CDR1 is DFQATT and CDR2 is SNEGSKA in the germline V gene (reference sequence). The CDR3 protein is CSADQGAGSYF. The CDR3 DNA reads TGCAGTGCTGACCAGGGGGCTGGATCGTACTTC.

The rearrangement uses TRBV6-2 or TRBV6-3 and TRBJ1-5, with D possibly being TRBD1 (6 bases). Germline V CDR1 and CDR2: MNHEY, SVGEGT. Trimming cost V 5 bases and J 5 bases, with 19 bases left between them. The CDR3 spans 16 residues. The CDR3 DNA follows: TGTGCCAGCAGTAGAGACAGGCTAGGGTTCTATCAGCCCCAGCATTTT. Protein product: CASSRDRLGFYQPQHF.

This rearrangement joins TRBV19 to TRBJ2-1, with TRBD1 matching over 9 bases. Losses at the gene ends were 5 bases for V and 7 bases for J; bases not matched to a gene: 3. There are 13 residues in the CDR3. The germline CDR1 and CDR2 sequences are LNHDA and SQIVND (reference sequence). The CDR3 is CASSYRGPNEQFF. CDR3 DNA sequence: TGTGCCAGTAGTTACAGGGGGCCTAATGAGCAGTTCTTC.

This chain links TRBV19 with TRBJ2-7; 8 positions match TRBD1. This CDR3 has 15 amino acids. Trimming cost V 3 bases and J 0 bases; bases outside gene matches: 4. From germline, CDR1 is LNHDA and CDR2 SQIVND (reference sequence). In DNA form, the CDR3 reads TGTGCCAGTAGTATCGGGACAGGTTACTCCTACGAGCAGTACTTC. Translation: CASSIGTGYSYEQYF.

This rearrangement joins TRBV14 to TRBJ2-6, with 7 bases that match TRBD1. Germline V gives CDR1 SGHDN, CDR2 FVKESK. Trimming took 4 bases from V and 1 from J; bases not matched to a gene: 4. The CDR3 length is 16 residues. This chain's CDR3 is CASSLTRGSGANVLTF. The CDR3 DNA is TGTGCCAGCAGCCTAACCAGGGGGTCTGGGGCCAACGTCCTGACTTTC.

The chain carries TRBV19 and TRBJ1-1, with D perhaps TRBD1 (5 bases). Germline CDR1 is LNHDA and CDR2 is SQIVND (reference sequence). There are 12 residues in the CDR3. Trimming cost V 6 bases and J 7 bases, with 12 bases left between them. DNA for the CDR3: TGTGCCAGTAGCGGACAAAGCTTTGAAGCTTTCTTT. Protein: CASSGQSFEAFF.

V and J are TRBV2 and TRBJ1-3; D call uncertain. This CDR3 contains 13 residues. Trimming stripped 6 bases from V and 0 bases from J, with 6 bases between. In germline, CDR1 is SNHLY, CDR2 FYNNEI. Here the CDR3 DNA reads TGTGCCAGCAGAGAATACTCTGGAAACACCATATATTTT. It translates to CASREYSGNTIYF.

The V and J genes are TRBV9 and TRBJ2-6; D might be TRBD1 (6 bases). Trimming cost V 4 bases and J 4 bases, with 18 bases left between them. The germline gives CDR1 SGDLS, CDR2 YYNGEE. CDR3 length: 17 residues. The CDR3 DNA sequence: TGTGCCAGCAGCTACAACAGGGAACGATCCGGGGCCAACGTCCTGACTTTC. It codes for CASSYNRERSGANVLTF.